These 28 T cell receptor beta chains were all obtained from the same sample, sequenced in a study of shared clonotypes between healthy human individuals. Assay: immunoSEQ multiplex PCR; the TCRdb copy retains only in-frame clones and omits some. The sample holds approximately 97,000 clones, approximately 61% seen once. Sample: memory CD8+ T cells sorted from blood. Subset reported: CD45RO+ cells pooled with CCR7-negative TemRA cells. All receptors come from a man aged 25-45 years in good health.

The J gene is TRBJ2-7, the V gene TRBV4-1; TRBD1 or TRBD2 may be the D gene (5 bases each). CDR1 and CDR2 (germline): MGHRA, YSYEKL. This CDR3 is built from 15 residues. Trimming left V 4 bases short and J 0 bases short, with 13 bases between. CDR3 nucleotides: TGCGCCAGCAGCCCGGGACGGGAAAGCTCCTACGAGCAGTACTTC. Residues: CASSPGRESSYEQYF.

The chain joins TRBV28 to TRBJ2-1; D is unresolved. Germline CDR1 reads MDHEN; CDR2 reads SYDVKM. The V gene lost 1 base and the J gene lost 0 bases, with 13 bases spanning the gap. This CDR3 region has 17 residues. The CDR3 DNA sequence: TGTGCCAGCAGTTTATTCATGGCGAGGAGCTCCTACAATGAGCAGTTCTTC. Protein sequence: CASSLFMARSSYNEQFF.

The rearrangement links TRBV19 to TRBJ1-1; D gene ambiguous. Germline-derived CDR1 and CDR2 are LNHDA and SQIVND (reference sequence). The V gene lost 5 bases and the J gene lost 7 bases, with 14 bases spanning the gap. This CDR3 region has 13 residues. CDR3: CASSVGSVLEAFF. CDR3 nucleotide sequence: TGTGCCAGTAGTGTAGGGTCAGTCCTTGAAGCTTTCTTT.

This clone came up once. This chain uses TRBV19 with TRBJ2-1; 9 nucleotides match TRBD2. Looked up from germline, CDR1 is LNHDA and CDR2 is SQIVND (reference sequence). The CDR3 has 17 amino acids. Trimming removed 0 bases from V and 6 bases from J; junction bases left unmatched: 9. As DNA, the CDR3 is TGTGCCAGTAGTATAGATCCTGCGGGAGGGCTCCGCAATGAGCAGTTCTTC. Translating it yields CASSIDPAGGLRNEQFF.

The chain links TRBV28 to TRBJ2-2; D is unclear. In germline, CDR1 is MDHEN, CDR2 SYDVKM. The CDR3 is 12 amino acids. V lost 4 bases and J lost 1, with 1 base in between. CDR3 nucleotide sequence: TGTGCCAGCAGTTGGAACACCGGGGAGCTGTTTTTT. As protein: CASSWNTGELFF.

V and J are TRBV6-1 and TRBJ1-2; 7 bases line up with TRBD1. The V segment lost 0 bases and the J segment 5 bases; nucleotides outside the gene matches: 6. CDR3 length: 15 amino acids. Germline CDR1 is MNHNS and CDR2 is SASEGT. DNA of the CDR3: TGTGCCAGCAGTGAAGCGACGGGACAGCCGTATGGCTACACCTTC. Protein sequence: CASSEATGQPYGYTF.

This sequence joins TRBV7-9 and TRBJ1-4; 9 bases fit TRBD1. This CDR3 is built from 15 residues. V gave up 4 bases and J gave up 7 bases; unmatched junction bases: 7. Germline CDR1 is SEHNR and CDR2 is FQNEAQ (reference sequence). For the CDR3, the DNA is TGTGCCAGCAGCTCAAACCGGGACAGGGCTGAAAAACTGTTTTTT. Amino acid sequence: CASSSNRDRAEKLFF.

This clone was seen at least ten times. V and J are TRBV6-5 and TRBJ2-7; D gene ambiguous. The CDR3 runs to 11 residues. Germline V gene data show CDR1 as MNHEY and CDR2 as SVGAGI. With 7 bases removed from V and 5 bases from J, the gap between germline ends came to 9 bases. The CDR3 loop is CASTESNEQYF. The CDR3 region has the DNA TGTGCCAGCACGGAGAGCAACGAGCAGTACTTC.

Here the CDR3 DNA reads TGTGCCAGCAGCTTATATCGGCGGGTTCGTAGCACCGGGGAGCTGTTTTTT. It encodes CASSLYRRVRSTGELFF. The J gene is TRBJ2-2, the V gene TRBV7-2, with D possibly being TRBD2 (5 bases). The CDR3 consists of 17 residues. Germline V lookup: CDR1 SGHTA, CDR2 FQGNSA. The germline V and J ends were trimmed by 2 bases and 4 bases, with 17 bases remaining between them.

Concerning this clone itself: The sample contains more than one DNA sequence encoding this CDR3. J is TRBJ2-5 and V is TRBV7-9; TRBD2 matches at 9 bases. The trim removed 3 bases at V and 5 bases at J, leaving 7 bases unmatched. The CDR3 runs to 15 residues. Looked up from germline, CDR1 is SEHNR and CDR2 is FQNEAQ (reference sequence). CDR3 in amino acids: CASSFPTSGEETQYF. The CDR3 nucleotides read TGTGCCAGCAGCTTCCCGACTAGCGGTGAGGAGACCCAGTACTTC.

CDR3 bases: TGTGCCAGCAGTAGTTGGGACAGGTATAATGAAAAACTGTTTTTT. This encodes CASSSWDRYNEKLFF. V is TRBV9 and J is TRBJ1-4; 8 bases match TRBD1. The V segment lost 5 bases and the J segment 4 bases; nucleotides outside the gene matches: 7. The CDR3 loop spans 15 amino acids. CDR1 SGDLS and CDR2 YYNGEE come from the germline V gene.

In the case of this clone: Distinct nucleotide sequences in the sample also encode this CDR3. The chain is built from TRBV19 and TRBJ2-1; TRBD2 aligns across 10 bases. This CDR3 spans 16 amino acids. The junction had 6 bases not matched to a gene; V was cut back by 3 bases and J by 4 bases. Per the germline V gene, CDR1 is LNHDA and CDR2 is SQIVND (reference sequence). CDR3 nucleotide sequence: TGTGCCAGTAGTATTCTGACTAGCGGGTTGTACAATGAGCAGTTCTTC. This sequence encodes CASSILTSGLYNEQFF.

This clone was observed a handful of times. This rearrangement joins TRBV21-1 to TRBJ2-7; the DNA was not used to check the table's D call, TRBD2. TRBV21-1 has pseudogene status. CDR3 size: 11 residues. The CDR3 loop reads CASSILLEQYF. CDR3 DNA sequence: TGTGCCAGCAGCATCTTGCTAGAGCAGTACTTC.

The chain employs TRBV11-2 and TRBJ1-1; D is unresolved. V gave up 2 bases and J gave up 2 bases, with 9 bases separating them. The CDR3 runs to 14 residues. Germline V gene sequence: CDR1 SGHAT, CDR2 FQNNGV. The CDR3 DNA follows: TGTGCCAGCAGCTTAAGACGTTTTAACACTGAAGCTTTCTTT. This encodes CASSLRRFNTEAFF.

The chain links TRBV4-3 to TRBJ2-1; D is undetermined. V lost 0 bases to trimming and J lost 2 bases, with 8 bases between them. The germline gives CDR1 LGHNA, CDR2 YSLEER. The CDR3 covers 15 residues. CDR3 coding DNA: TGCGCCAGCAGCCAAGACCTCACCACCTACAATGAGCAGTTCTTC. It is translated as CASSQDLTTYNEQFF.

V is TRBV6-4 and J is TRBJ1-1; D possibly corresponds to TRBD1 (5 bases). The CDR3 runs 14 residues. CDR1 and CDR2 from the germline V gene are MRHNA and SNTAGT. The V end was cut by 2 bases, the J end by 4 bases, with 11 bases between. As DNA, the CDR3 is TGTGCCAGCAGTGACGGAGGGACTAGCACTGAAGCTTTCTTT. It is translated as CASSDGGTSTEAFF.

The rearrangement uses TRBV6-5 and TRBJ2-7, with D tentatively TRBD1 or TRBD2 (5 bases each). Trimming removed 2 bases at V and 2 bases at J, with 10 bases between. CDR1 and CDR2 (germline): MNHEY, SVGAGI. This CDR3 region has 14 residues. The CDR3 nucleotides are TGTGCCAGCAGTTACGGGTCGGGGCCCTACGAGCAGTACTTC. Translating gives CASSYGSGPYEQYF.

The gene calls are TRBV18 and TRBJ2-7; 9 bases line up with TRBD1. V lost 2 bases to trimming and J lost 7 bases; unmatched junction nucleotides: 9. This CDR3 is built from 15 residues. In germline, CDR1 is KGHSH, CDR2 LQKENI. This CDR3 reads CASSPRDRVPFEQYF. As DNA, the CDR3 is TGTGCCAGCTCACCAAGGGACAGGGTACCGTTTGAGCAGTACTTC. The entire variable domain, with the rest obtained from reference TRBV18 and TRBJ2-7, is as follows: NAGVMQNPRHLVRRRGQEARLRCSPMKGHSHVYWYRQLPEEGLKFMVYLQKENIIDESGMPKERFSAEFPKEGPSILRIQQVVRGDSAAYFCASSPRDRVPFEQYFGPGTRLTVT.

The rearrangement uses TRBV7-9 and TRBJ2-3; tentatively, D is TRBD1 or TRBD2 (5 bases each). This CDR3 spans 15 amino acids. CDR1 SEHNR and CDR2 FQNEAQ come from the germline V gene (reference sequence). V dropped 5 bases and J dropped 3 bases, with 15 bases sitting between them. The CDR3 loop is CASSGPGTATDTQYF. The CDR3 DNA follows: TGTGCCAGCAGCGGTCCGGGGACGGCGACAGATACGCAGTATTTT.

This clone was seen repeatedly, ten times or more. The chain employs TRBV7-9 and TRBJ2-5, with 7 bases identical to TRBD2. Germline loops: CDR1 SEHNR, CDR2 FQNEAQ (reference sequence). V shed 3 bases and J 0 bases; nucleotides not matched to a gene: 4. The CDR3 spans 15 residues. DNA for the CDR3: TGTGCCAGCAGCTTCTGGGGGGGACACCAAGAGACCCAGTACTTC. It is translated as CASSFWGGHQETQYF.

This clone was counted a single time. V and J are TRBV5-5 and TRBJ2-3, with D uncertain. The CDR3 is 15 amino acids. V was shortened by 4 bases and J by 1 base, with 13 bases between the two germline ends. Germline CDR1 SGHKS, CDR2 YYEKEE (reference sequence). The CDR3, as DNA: TGTGCCAGCAGCCCCACCCGGGCGGGCACAGATACGCAGTATTTT. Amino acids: CASSPTRAGTDTQYF.

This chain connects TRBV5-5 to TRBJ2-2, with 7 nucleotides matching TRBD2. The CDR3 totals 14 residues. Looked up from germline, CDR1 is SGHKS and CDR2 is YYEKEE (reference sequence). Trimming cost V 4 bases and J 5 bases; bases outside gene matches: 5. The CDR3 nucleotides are TGTGCCAGCAGCCCCAGCGGGATGACCGGGGAGCTGTTTTTT. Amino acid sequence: CASSPSGMTGELFF.

CDR3 DNA sequence: TGCAGCGTTGTTGGGCGCTATGGCTACACCTTC. Translated: CSVVGRYGYTF. The chain uses TRBV29-1 and TRBJ1-2, with D unclear. CDR3 length: 11 residues. CDR1 is SQVTM, CDR2 ANQGSEA, per germline. V was clipped by 4 bases and J by 4 bases, with 7 bases between them.

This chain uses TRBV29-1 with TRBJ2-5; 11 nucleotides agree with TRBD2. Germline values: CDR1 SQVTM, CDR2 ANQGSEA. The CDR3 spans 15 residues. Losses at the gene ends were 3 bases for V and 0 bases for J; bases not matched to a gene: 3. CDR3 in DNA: TGCAGCGTTGATCCGGGACTAGCGGACCAAGAGACCCAGTACTTC. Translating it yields CSVDPGLADQETQYF. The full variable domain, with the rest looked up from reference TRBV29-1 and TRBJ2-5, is SAVISQKPSRDICQRGTSLTIQCQVDSQVTMMFWYRQQPGQSLTLIATANQGSEATYESGFVIDKFPISRPNLTFSTLTVSNMSPEDSSIYLCSVDPGLADQETQYFGPGTRLLVL.

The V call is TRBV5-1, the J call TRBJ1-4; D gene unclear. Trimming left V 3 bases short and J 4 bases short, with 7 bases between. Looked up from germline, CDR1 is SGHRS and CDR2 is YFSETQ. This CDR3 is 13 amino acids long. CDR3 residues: CASSSTFNEKLFF. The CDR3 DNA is TGCGCCAGCAGCTCTACCTTTAATGAAAAACTGTTTTTT.

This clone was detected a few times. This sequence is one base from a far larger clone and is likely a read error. The CDR3 region is CASSLFYEQYF. DNA of the CDR3: TGTGCCAGCAGCTTATTCTACGAGCAGTACTTC. The rearrangement uses TRBV11-2 and TRBJ2-7; D is uncertain. Deletions cut 2 bases from V and 3 bases from J, with 2 bases between. The CDR3 is 11 amino acids. Germline lookup yields CDR1 SGHAT and CDR2 FQNNGV.

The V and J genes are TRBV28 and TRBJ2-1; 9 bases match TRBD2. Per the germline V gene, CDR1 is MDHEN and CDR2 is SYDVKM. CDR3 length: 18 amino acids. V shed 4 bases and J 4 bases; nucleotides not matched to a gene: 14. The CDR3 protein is CASSYPWPAGGLYNEQFF. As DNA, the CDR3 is TGTGCCAGCAGTTACCCCTGGCCAGCGGGAGGACTATACAATGAGCAGTTCTTC. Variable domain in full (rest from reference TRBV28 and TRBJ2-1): DVKVTQSSRYLVKRTGEKVFLECVQDMDHENMFWYRQDPGLGLRLIYFSYDVKMKEKGDIPEGYSVSREKKERFSLILESASTNQTSMYLCASSYPWPAGGLYNEQFFGPGTRLTVL.

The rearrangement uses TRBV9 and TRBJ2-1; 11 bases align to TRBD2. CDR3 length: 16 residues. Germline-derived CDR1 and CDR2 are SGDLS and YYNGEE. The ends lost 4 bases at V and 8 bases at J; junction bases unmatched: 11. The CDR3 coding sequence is TGTGCCAGCAGCCCTCGCAATAGCGGGAGGGAAGATGAGCAGTTCTTC. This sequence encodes CASSPRNSGREDEQFF.